The TCR beta chain under discussion was sequenced for a study of cytomegalovirus exposure and HLA in healthy donors. Looking at the study overall: Sequencing of some 200 million T cells in an earlier analysis found 100 million or so unique TCR beta sequences.

Germline V lookup: CDR1 SGHRS, CDR2 YFSETQ. With V trimmed by 0 bases and J by 5 bases, 4 bases remained unmatched. CDR3 size: 14 residues. Regarding the study as a whole: The study labeled 150 or so TCR beta chains cytomegalovirus-associated.

As to this clone: As yet, its antigen is unknown.

The PCR made use of 60 Vbeta and 13 Jbeta primers. Measured with immunoSEQ multiplex PCR; TCRdb has only the in-frame clones, and not every one. This sample has 80,000 or so clones, with about three quarters found just once. This clonotype originated in a woman aged 40 to 50 in good health and CMV-seropositive. What was sequenced was PBMCs. The chain has TRBV5-1 and TRBJ2-7; 8 bases fit TRBD2. CDR3 DNA: TGCGCCAGCAGCTTGGTTGCGGGAGGCGACGAGCAGTACTTC. Protein product: CASSLVAGGDEQYF.